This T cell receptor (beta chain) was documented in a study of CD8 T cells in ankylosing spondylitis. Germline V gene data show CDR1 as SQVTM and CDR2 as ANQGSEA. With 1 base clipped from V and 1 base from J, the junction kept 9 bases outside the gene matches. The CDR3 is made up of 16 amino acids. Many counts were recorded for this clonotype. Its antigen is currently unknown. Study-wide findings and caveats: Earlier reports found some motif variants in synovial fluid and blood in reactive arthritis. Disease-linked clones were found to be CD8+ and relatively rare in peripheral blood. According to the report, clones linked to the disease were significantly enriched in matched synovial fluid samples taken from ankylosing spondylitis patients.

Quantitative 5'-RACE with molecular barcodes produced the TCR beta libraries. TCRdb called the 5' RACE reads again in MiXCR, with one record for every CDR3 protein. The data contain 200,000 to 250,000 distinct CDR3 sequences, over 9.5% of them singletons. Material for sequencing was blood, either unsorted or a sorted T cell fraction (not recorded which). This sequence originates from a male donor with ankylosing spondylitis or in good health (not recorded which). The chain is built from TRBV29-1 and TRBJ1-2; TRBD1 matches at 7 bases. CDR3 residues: CSVEGEQGTINYGYTF. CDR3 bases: TGCAGCGTTGAAGGCGAACAGGGGACGATTAACTATGGCTACACCTTC.